The sequence of this T cell receptor beta chain was determined in a study of T cell responses to AZD1222 COVID-19 vaccine. Findings of the study overall: Breadth and depth of Spike-specific TCRs rose after two AZD1222 doses. Donors were chiefly white British, with a greater number of females, and clonal diversity was perhaps underestimated.

The data were produced by immunoSEQ multiplex PCR, yet TCRdb's version contains in-frame clones alone and is incomplete. The repertoire holds more than 100,000 clones, 93% seen once, with approximately 5% in the top ten. As regards this clone: As yet, its antigen is unknown.

This specimen consisted of peripheral blood, obtained 28 days after the second AZD1222 dose. This TCR came from an adult who received the AZD1222 COVID-19 vaccine.

The CDR3 spells CASSLSGTNTGELFF. CDR3 bases: TGTGCCAGCAGCTTAAGCGGGACGAACACCGGGGAGCTGTTTTTT. The chain carries TRBV11-3 and TRBJ2-2; 7 positions agree with TRBD2. Trimming at V came to 2 bases and at J to 0 bases, leaving 0 bases not matched to a gene. CDR1 and CDR2 (germline): SGHNT, YENEEA. This CDR3 spans 15 amino acids.